The 11 T cell receptor beta chains below all came from one sample that was sequenced in a study of T cells in Graves' hyperthyroidism and ophthalmopathy. The CDR3 regions of TCR beta were amplified from RNA transcripts. Primed by the HTBI set, a first-round RT-PCR was run on the TCR CDR3. TCRdb ran MiXCR on the multiplex PCR reads and lists one entry per CDR3 protein. Here the sample spans approximately 590,000 distinct CDR3 sequences, 15% to 17% being singletons. The sample was blood. These receptors all come from a woman in her 30s with Graves' hyperthyroidism.

The sample holds a few counts of this clonotype. One base away lies a much larger clone, so this may be a sequencing read error. V is TRBV28 and J is TRBJ2-7; D perhaps matches TRBD2 (5 bases). The CDR3 is 15 residues long. CDR1 is MDHEN and CDR2 is SYDVKM in the germline V gene. The V gene lost 4 bases and the J gene lost 0 bases, with 13 bases spanning the gap. The CDR3 spells CASSSLFRGSYEQYF. DNA for the CDR3: TGTGCCAGCAGTTCCCTATTTCGGGGCTCCTACGAGCAGTACTTC.

The rearrangement links TRBV20-1 to TRBJ2-5, with D tentatively TRBD1 (6 bases). CDR1 is DFQATT, CDR2 SNEGSKA, per germline (reference sequence). Trimming removed 1 base from V and 0 bases from J, with 6 bases in between. This CDR3 spans 13 amino acids. The CDR3 loop reads CSARGTDQETQYF. The CDR3 DNA is TGCAGTGCTAGAGGGACAGACCAAGAGACCCAGTACTTC.

There are many counts of this clonotype. The rearrangement uses TRBV7-3 and TRBJ2-3, with D unresolved. This CDR3 is built from 13 residues. V lost 5 bases, J lost 1 base, and 7 bases lay in between. The V gene's germline CDR1 is SGHTA and CDR2 FQGTGA. CDR3 loop: CASSTTRTDTQYF. In nucleotides, the CDR3 is TGTGCCAGCAGCACAACCCGCACAGATACGCAGTATTTT.

The rearrangement links TRBV6-1 to TRBJ2-3; the match to TRBD2 covers 8 bases. V was pared by 7 bases and J by 1 base, with 4 bases of the junction left unmatched. CDR3 length equals 14 residues. The germline V gene encodes CDR1 MNHNS and CDR2 SASEGT. The CDR3, as DNA: TGTGCCAGCAAGCGGGAGTTCGGCACAGATACGCAGTATTTT. Encoded protein: CASKREFGTDTQYF.

In this sample, this clonotype turned up many times. The rearrangement joins TRBV7-9 to TRBJ2-2; a possible D gene is TRBD1 (6 bases). The CDR3 extends over 15 amino acids. The V gene's germline CDR1 is SEHNR and CDR2 FQNEAQ (reference sequence). Deletions cut 3 bases from V and 1 base from J, with 9 bases between. CDR3 loop: CASSLEQGNTGELFF. The CDR3 DNA is TGTGCCAGCAGCTTGGAACAGGGGAACACCGGGGAGCTGTTTTTT.

This clonotype was seen many times. V gene TRBV5-6 combines with J gene TRBJ1-1; 8 positions agree with TRBD1. Germline V gene data show CDR1 as SGHDT and CDR2 as YYEEEE. The trim removed 5 bases at V and 0 bases at J, leaving 3 bases unmatched. The CDR3 contains 14 residues. The DNA for the CDR3 is TGTGCCAGCAGGAGACAGGGGTTGAACACTGAAGCTTTCTTT. Its protein is CASRRQGLNTEAFF.

This clonotype was observed a few times. The chain links TRBV11-1 to TRBJ2-3; the D call may be TRBD1 or TRBD2 (6 bases each). Germline V gene sequence: CDR1 SGHAT, CDR2 FQDESV (reference sequence). V was trimmed by 2 bases and J by 1 base, leaving 25 bases between them. The CDR3 has 20 amino acids. CDR3: CASSLHGAAGDFWGTDTQYF. The CDR3 DNA sequence: TGTGCCAGCAGCTTACATGGGGCGGCAGGGGACTTTTGGGGCACAGATACGCAGTATTTT.

The table lists this clonotype with a few counts. V is TRBV4-1 and J is TRBJ1-1; unclear D gene. The CDR3 covers 16 residues. CDR1 and CDR2 (germline): MGHRA, YSYEKL. Trimming stripped 2 bases from V and 0 bases from J, with 13 bases between. The CDR3 reads CASSQPRERVNTEAFF. The CDR3 DNA is TGCGCCAGCAGCCAACCAAGGGAACGAGTGAACACTGAAGCTTTCTTT.

The V call is TRBV4-3, the J call TRBJ2-5; 8 bases agree with TRBD1. In germline, CDR1 is LGHNA, CDR2 YSLEER. With 4 bases clipped from V and 4 bases from J, the junction kept 2 bases outside the gene matches. This CDR3 spans 13 amino acids. CDR3 loop: CASSRTGRETQYF. In nucleotides, the CDR3 is TGCGCCAGCAGCCGGACAGGGAGAGAGACCCAGTACTTC.

At least ten counts were recorded for this clonotype. The genes are TRBV6-1 and TRBJ2-7; TRBD1 matches 10 bases. J gave up 5 bases and V 7 bases, and 17 bases lay outside the gene matches. The CDR3 is 17 residues long. Looked up from germline, CDR1 is MNHNS and CDR2 is SASEGT. CDR3 amino acids: CASTPRPGQGVINEQYF. CDR3 in DNA: TGTGCCAGCACCCCTCGACCCGGACAGGGGGTTATAAACGAGCAGTACTTC.

This clonotype occurred many times. V gene TRBV18 combines with J gene TRBJ1-1; no clear D gene. In germline, CDR1 is KGHSH, CDR2 LQKENI. Trimming took 3 bases from V and 7 from J, leaving 6 bases between them. The length of the CDR3 is 11 residues. CDR3 nucleotide sequence: TGTGCCAGCTCACCGGGAAATGAAGCTTTCTTT. It specifies CASSPGNEAFF. Variable domain in full (rest from reference TRBV18 and TRBJ1-1): NAGVMQNPRHLVRRRGQEARLRCSPMKGHSHVYWYRQLPEEGLKFMVYLQKENIIDESGMPKERFSAEFPKEGPSILRIQQVVRGDSAAYFCASSPGNEAFFGQGTRLTVV.